This entry features one TCR beta chain sequence. Seattle's enrolled individuals joined amid active infection and were then monitored longitudinally. This sample was taken from a study of blood T cell repertoires in COVID-19. Study-wide context: Samples taken during acute and convalescent COVID-19 were collected in the United States, Italy and Spain.

CDR1 is MNHEY, CDR2 SVGAGI, per germline. The CDR3 sequence is 14 residues long. V shed 0 bases and J shed 4 bases, with 7 bases lying between them. Sequencing was performed with immunoSEQ multiplex PCR; in TCRdb, only in-frame clones are kept and a portion is missing. The data show approximately 70,000 clones, with 91% seen just once and less than 9% held by the top ten. This sequence was found in a man aged 40-55 years with COVID-19, enrolled during active disease. Sequencing was performed on peripheral blood. V and J are TRBV6-5 and TRBJ2-4, with D perhaps matching TRBD1 (5 bases). This chain's CDR3 is CASSYSRQKNIQYF. CDR3 nucleotides: TGTGCCAGCAGTTACTCGAGACAGAAAAACATTCAGTACTTC.